A selection of T cell receptor beta chains follows, all from one sample in a study of T-cell memory formation after mild COVID-19. TCRdb reprocessed the 5' RACE reads with MiXCR, giving one entry per CDR3 protein. The table includes 250,000 to 400,000 distinct CDR3 sequences, over 11% detected once. The sequencing input was PBMCs or a T cell subset sorted from them (not recorded which). These receptors all stem from a man between 18 and 35 years old who had mild COVID-19 (a few samples of this study predate the infection). Cell type and time point are not known. Each CDR3 is given with its conserved first and last residue. A D gene is named only where the DNA matches it firmly. Clone size is shown for a subset of rows, as once, few, many or a class of expanded clone.

d_gene,abundance,j_gene,v_gene,CDR3nt,CDR3aa
TRBD1,NA,TRBJ1-5,TRBV6-2/TRBV6-3,TGTGCCAGCAGTTACGGTCGTAGGGGGCCCGAGGGGAGCAATCAGCCCCAGCATTTT,CASSYGRRGPEGSNQPQHF
NA,few,TRBJ1-2,TRBV10-2,TGCGCCAGCACCCCGTGGCAGGAGGGGGGCTACACCTTC,CASTPWQEGGYTF
NA,many,TRBJ1-1,TRBV12-3/TRBV12-4,TGTGCCAGCAGTCCATGGGGGGTGAACACTGAAGCTTTCTTT,CASSPWGVNTEAFF
NA,many,TRBJ1-1,TRBV7-2,TGTGCCAGCAGCTTAACAGCTGTGAACACTGAAGCTTTCTTT,CASSLTAVNTEAFF
NA,few,TRBJ1-2,TRBV5-6,TGTGCCAGCAGCTTAAAGGAACGATTATATGGCTACACCTTC,CASSLKERLYGYTF
NA,few,TRBJ2-7,TRBV7-2,TGTGCCAGCAGCTTAGCCAGTTTCAACGAGCAGTACTTC,CASSLASFNEQYF
NA,NA,TRBJ1-1,TRBV12-3/TRBV12-4,TGTGCCAGCGGCCTGAACACTGAAGCTTTCTTT,CASGLNTEAFF
NA,NA,TRBJ2-3,TRBV11-2,TGTGCCAGCAGCTTAGCAGAGGCGGGCACAGATACGCAGTATTTT,CASSLAEAGTDTQYF
TRBD1,NA,TRBJ2-6,TRBV20-1,TGCAGTGCCAGGGACAGCGACTTAGCTGGGGGGGCCAACGTCCTGACTTTC,CSARDSDLAGGANVLTF
NA,few,TRBJ2-1,TRBV18,TGTGCCAGCTCAAGGATCCGCGGACAGACCTACAATGAGCAGTTCTTC,CASSRIRGQTYNEQFF
TRBD1,NA,TRBJ1-4,TRBV7-2,TGTGCCAGCAGCCTTCAGGACAGGACTAATGAAAAACTGTTTTTT,CASSLQDRTNEKLFF
NA,many,TRBJ2-3,TRBV5-1,TGTGCCAGCAGCTTAGCGCTGGGGCCAGATACGCAGTATTTT,CASSLALGPDTQYF
NA,NA,TRBJ1-2,TRBV7-2,TGTGCCAGCAGCTCGACGTTTGGCTATGGCTACACCTTC,CASSSTFGYGYTF
NA,few,TRBJ2-5,TRBV28,TGTGCCAGCAGTTTGAGGACACCAGAGACCCAGTACTTC,CASSLRTPETQYF
TRBD2,many,TRBJ2-3,TRBV7-6,TGTGCCAGCAGCTCGTGGACTAGCGGGGGGATAACAGATACGCAGTATTTT,CASSSWTSGGITDTQYF
TRBD2,few,TRBJ2-3,TRBV12-3/TRBV12-4,TGTGCCAGCAGTCTCAGACTAGCGGGGGGTGGTAGCACAGATACGCAGTATTTT,CASSLRLAGGGSTDTQYF
NA,NA,TRBJ2-3,TRBV10-3,TGTGCCATCGGCTTATCAGGGGATGGGGCACATACGCAGTATTTT,CAIGLSGDGAHTQYF
NA,few,TRBJ1-2,TRBV25-1,TGTGCCAGCAGTGAATTCCCCTATGGCTACACCTTC,CASSEFPYGYTF
NA,NA,TRBJ2-2,TRBV4-3,TGCGCCAGCAGCCAAGGTCGTAACGAAAGGGAGCTGTTTTTT,CASSQGRNERELFF
TRBD1,NA,TRBJ1-1,TRBV6-5,TGTGCCAGCGCTACCAGGGGGGGTGAAACTTTCTTT,CASATRGGETFF
TRBD1,few,TRBJ1-6,TRBV25-1,TGTGCCAGCAGTCCCGGGACAGGGACGAGAAATTCACCCCTCCACTTT,CASSPGTGTRNSPLHF
TRBD1,few,TRBJ1-1,TRBV6-2/TRBV6-3,TGTGCCAGCAGCCCCGGGACAGGGGTCACTGAAGCTTTCTTT,CASSPGTGVTEAFF
NA,many,TRBJ1-1,TRBV12-3/TRBV12-4,TGTGCCAGCAGTTCAGGGGCCGCAGCTTTCTTT,CASSSGAAAFF
NA,NA,TRBJ2-1,TRBV19,TGTGCCAGTAGTATACGGGGGGCGGATGAGCAGTTCTTC,CASSIRGADEQFF
NA,NA,TRBJ1-1,TRBV12-3/TRBV12-4,TGTGCCAGCAGTTTTGTGGGGTCGGATACTGAAGCTTTCTTT,CASSFVGSDTEAFF
NA,NA,TRBJ1-1,TRBV7-2,TGTGCCAGCAGCTTAGAGGGTTGGAACACTGAAGCTTTCTTT,CASSLEGWNTEAFF
NA,few,TRBJ2-7,TRBV29-1,TGCAGCGTTGAGGGATTTGGCTACGAGCAGTACTTC,CSVEGFGYEQYF
TRBD2,few,TRBJ2-5,TRBV20-1,TGCAGTGCCCGAGGGAGGAGCGGGGGGGCGAGGGAGACCCAGTACTTC,CSARGRSGGARETQYF
NA,few,TRBJ2-3,TRBV11-2,TGTGCCAGCAGCGGAGACAGATTCACAGATACGCAGTATTTT,CASSGDRFTDTQYF